The clone carrying this TCR beta chain was found many times. These data belong to a study of metastatic and nonmetastatic thyroid tumors. V lost 0 bases to trimming and J lost 6 bases; unmatched junction nucleotides: 1. This CDR3 has 15 amino acids. Germline V gives CDR1 KGHSH, CDR2 LQKENI. Every patient underwent thyroid surgery untreated. TCRdb re-clonotyped the PCR reads through MiXCR. The sample records fewer than 35,000 clones, approximately 15% being singletons. The TCR comes from a male donor with papillary thyroid cancer or a benign thyroid nodule (not recorded which). Some clones in this sample may be carry-over from other donors' samples. The chain is built from TRBV18 and TRBJ2-1; TRBD2 matches at 11 bases. Sample: blood. CDR3 region: CASSPPSGRANEQFF. In DNA, the CDR3 is TGTGCCAGCTCACCACCTAGCGGGAGGGCCAATGAGCAGTTCTTC. The full variable domain, its missing parts supplied by reference TRBV18 and TRBJ2-1, is NAGVMQNPRHLVRRRGQEARLRCSPMKGHSHVYWYRQLPEEGLKFMVYLQKENIIDESGMPKERFSAEFPKEGPSILRIQQVVRGDSAAYFCASSPPSGRANEQFFGPGTRLTVL.